These 16 T cell receptor beta chains share one sample of origin, sequenced in a study of cytomegalovirus exposure and HLA in healthy donors (dated by TCRdb to about 2017). The library was built by means of the immunoSEQ multiplex PCR assay. A mixture of 60 forward primers for TCR Vbeta segments and 13 reverse primers for TCR Jbeta segments was used in the multiplex PCR. TCRdb retrieved this table from immuneACCESS and kept in-frame rearrangements only. Not all clones are present; in checked studies, unresolved V genes account for under half, and no reason is known for the remainder. Within this sample are 100,000 to 150,000 clones, with 75% to 90% of them counted one time only. Approximately 10% of the sample is held by the ten biggest clonotypes. Sequencing used PBMCs. Receptors were obtained from a man aged 30 to 39 in good health and CMV-seropositive.

This clone is a singleton in its sample. The gene calls are TRBV7-3 and TRBJ2-3, with D perhaps TRBD1 (6 bases). The CDR3 is 14 residues long. Germline V gives CDR1 SGHTA, CDR2 FQGTGA. V was trimmed by 2 bases and J by 9 bases, leaving 15 bases between them. CDR3 amino acids: CASSLELPGTTQYF. The CDR3 coding sequence is TGTGCCAGCAGCTTAGAACTCCCAGGGACAACGCAGTATTTT.

The chain employs TRBV4-1 and TRBJ2-3; maybe TRBD2 (6 bases). The CDR3 has 14 amino acids. V was trimmed by 9 bases and J by 7 bases, leaving 20 bases between them. Germline V gene sequence: CDR1 MGHRA, CDR2 YSYEKL. The DNA for the CDR3 is TGCGCCAGTCGGGACCTAGCGAGAGGATATACGCAGTATTTT. It translates to CASRDLARGYTQYF.

The chain recombines TRBV5-6 with TRBJ2-7; TRBD2 might be the D (5 bases). The CDR3 has 14 amino acids. Germline CDR1 reads SGHDT; CDR2 reads YYEEEE. Trimming took off 1 base at V and 3 bases at J, with 11 bases between the two ends. The DNA of the CDR3 is TGTGCCAGCAGCTTGTACAGAGGGATCTACGAGCAGTACTTC. It specifies CASSLYRGIYEQYF.

This chain links TRBV19 with TRBJ2-7; maybe TRBD1 (6 bases). CDR3 size: 12 residues. Per germline, CDR1 LNHDA and CDR2 SQIVND (reference sequence). V dropped 5 bases and J dropped 6 bases, with 11 bases sitting between them. The CDR3 nucleotides are TGTGCCAGTAGTTCGATCAGGGGCGAGCAGTACTTC. Translated: CASSSIRGEQYF.

The chain joins TRBV7-6 to TRBJ2-1; 10 nucleotides align to TRBD2. Germline CDR1 reads SGHVS; CDR2 reads FNYEAQ. The CDR3 is made up of 17 amino acids. V was pared by 4 bases and J by 0 bases, with 6 bases of the junction left unmatched. The CDR3 DNA follows: TGTGCCAGCAGCTACCTAGCGGGGGAAACCTCCTACAATGAGCAGTTCTTC. Its translation: CASSYLAGETSYNEQFF.

The rearrangement uses TRBV4-2 and TRBJ1-2; D may be TRBD1 (5 bases). Per the germline V gene, CDR1 is LGHNA and CDR2 is YNFKEQ. This CDR3 spans 14 amino acids. V lost 8 bases, J lost 2 bases, and 15 bases lay in between. This CDR3 is CASRNIGANYGYTF. The CDR3 nucleotides are TGTGCCAGCCGAAATATTGGGGCGAACTATGGCTACACCTTC.

In DNA, the CDR3 is TGTGCCAGCAGTTTGAAGGGGGCATGGGAGCAGTACTTC. This gives the protein CASSLKGAWEQYF. The chain combines TRBV27 with TRBJ2-7; 7 nucleotides line up with TRBD1. The CDR3 is made up of 13 amino acids. V lost 3 bases and J lost 7; bases outside the gene matches: 6. Germline lookup yields CDR1 MNHEY and CDR2 SMNVEV (reference sequence).

This sequence joins TRBV6-5 and TRBJ1-3; no clear D. Per the germline V gene, CDR1 is MNHEY and CDR2 is SVGAGI. This CDR3 has 12 amino acids. V was cut by 6 bases and J by 4 bases, with 7 bases left in between. The DNA of the CDR3 is TGTGCCAGCAGCACAGCCGGAAACACCATATATTTT. This sequence encodes CASSTAGNTIYF.

The chain is built from TRBV6-5 and TRBJ2-7; D remains unclear. Germline CDR1 MNHEY, CDR2 SVGAGI. The CDR3 extends over 16 amino acids. Trimming removed 0 bases at V and 2 bases at J, with 14 bases between. The CDR3 here is CASSYSKQFQAYEQYF. DNA for the CDR3: TGTGCCAGCAGTTACTCGAAACAGTTTCAGGCCTACGAGCAGTACTTC.

The chain has TRBV6-1 and TRBJ1-1, with D perhaps matching TRBD1 (5 bases). Trimming left V 4 bases short and J 5 bases short, with 14 bases between. CDR3 size: 14 residues. CDR1 is MNHNS, CDR2 SASEGT, per germline. The CDR3 DNA reads TGTGCCAGCAGTGTGGGGAACAGGCGAACTGAAGCTTTCTTT. Translation: CASSVGNRRTEAFF.

The chain joins TRBV6-5 to TRBJ1-2; D may be TRBD1 (5 bases). The CDR3 runs 12 residues. Germline loops: CDR1 MNHEY, CDR2 SVGAGI. V gave up 8 bases and J gave up 1 base, with 8 bases separating them. The chain's CDR3 is CASQDINYGYTF. CDR3 sequence (DNA): TGTGCCAGCCAGGACATTAACTATGGCTACACCTTC.

To note about this clone: Since no conserved phenylalanine or tryptophan closes the CDR3, a read error is the likely cause. The DNA is left out, because the CDR3 cannot be placed on it with certainty; the CDR3 is given as TCRdb lists it. The chain carries TRBV27 and TRBJ1-1; no check of the table's D call, TRBD1, against the DNA was made. The germline CDR1 and CDR2 sequences are MNHEY and SMNVEV (reference sequence). The CDR3 region is 13 residues in length, termini included. The CDR3 protein is CASSLYRYRGGYL.

The chain is built from TRBV6-5 and TRBJ2-1; 8 bases line up with TRBD1. The junction had 6 bases not matched to a gene; V was cut back by 5 bases and J by 9 bases. This CDR3 spans 13 amino acids. Germline lookup yields CDR1 MNHEY and CDR2 SVGAGI. The CDR3 DNA sequence: TGTGCCAGCAGTCGTACAGGGGGTGGTGAGCAGTTCTTC. This translates into CASSRTGGGEQFF.

The chain employs TRBV6-1 and TRBJ2-7; TRBD1 might be the D (6 bases). CDR1 and CDR2 from the germline V gene are MNHNS and SASEGT. The CDR3 is 13 amino acids. V lost 7 bases, J lost 0 bases, and 10 bases lay in between. The CDR3: CASTLDSSYEQYF. In nucleotides, the CDR3 is TGTGCCAGCACCCTGGACAGCTCCTACGAGCAGTACTTC.

V gene TRBV7-9 combines with J gene TRBJ2-7, with a tentative D call TRBD2 (7 bases). Per the germline V gene, CDR1 is SEHNR and CDR2 is FQNEAQ (reference sequence). The CDR3 length is 15 residues. Trimming removed 1 base at V and 6 bases at J, with 16 bases between. The DNA for the CDR3 is TGTGCCAGCAGCTTAGAAATAGGGGGGGCTCTCGAGCAGTACTTC. Translating gives CASSLEIGGALEQYF.

This chain links TRBV6-1 with TRBJ1-4; a weak D match, TRBD1 (6 bases). This CDR3 comprises 13 residues. Germline V gene data show CDR1 as MNHNS and CDR2 as SASEGT. V was shortened by 1 base and J by 8 bases, with 8 bases between the two germline ends. As DNA, the CDR3 is TGTGCCAGCAGTGAAGACAGGGCGGAAAAACTGTTTTTT. It specifies CASSEDRAEKLFF.